Below, 22 T cell receptor beta chains from the same sample are listed, as sequenced in a study of OX40 agonist ivuxolimab in advanced cancers. TCRdb's table, derived via immunoSEQ multiplex PCR, lists solely in-frame clones and lacks some. The data hold 41,000 or so clones, with roughly 86% observed a single time. The sequenced sample was CD4+ or CD8+ T cells sorted from blood, obtained in a trial of the OX40 agonist ivuxolimab. These TCRs come from an adult with an advanced solid tumor such as melanoma, head and neck, liver or kidney cancer.

This clone was seen a single time. The V and J genes are TRBV29-1 and TRBJ1-1; D is uncertain. The V and J ends lost 6 bases and 3 bases respectively, with 14 bases between them. CDR3 size: 13 residues. CDR1 and CDR2 from the germline V gene are SQVTM and ANQGSEA. For the CDR3, the DNA is TGCAGCGTGACCCCTCCGACCTACACTGAAGCTTTCTTT. This sequence encodes CSVTPPTYTEAFF.

The chain recombines TRBV18 with TRBJ2-3; possible D gene TRBD2, 5 bases. The CDR3 extends over 16 amino acids. Trimming pared 1 base from V and 4 bases from J, leaving 15 bases between. Germline CDR1 KGHSH, CDR2 LQKENI. The CDR3 region has the DNA TGTGCCAGCTCACCACAGGCTAGCTCTTCCGCAGATACGCAGTATTTT. It encodes CASSPQASSSADTQYF.

This chain's CDR3 is CASSRTGEDRPNEKLFF. DNA of the CDR3: TGTGCCAGCAGCCGGACGGGCGAGGACAGGCCTAATGAAAAACTGTTTTTT. The rearrangement links TRBV7-2 to TRBJ1-4; 7 bases line up with TRBD1. J lost 3 bases, V lost 5 bases, and 12 bases had no gene match. Germline V gene lookup returns CDR1 SGHTA and CDR2 FQGNSA. CDR3 length equals 17 residues. Full variable domain (outside the CDR3, taken from reference TRBV7-2 and TRBJ1-4): GAGVSQSPSNKVTEKGKDVELRCDPISGHTALYWYRQSLGQGLEFLIYFQGNSAPDKSGLPSDRFSAERTGGSVSTLTIQRTQQEDSAVYLCASSRTGEDRPNEKLFFGSGTQLSVL.

This clone was seen more than once but under ten times. The V and J genes are TRBV6-4 and TRBJ1-1; the D is unclear. This CDR3 comprises 14 residues. From germline, CDR1 is MRHNA and CDR2 SNTAGT. V lost 8 bases, J lost 7 bases, and 20 bases lay in between. The CDR3 is CASRGSPVVGEAFF. Here the CDR3 DNA reads TGTGCCAGCCGAGGATCTCCAGTAGTCGGTGAAGCTTTCTTT.

This rearrangement joins TRBV27 to TRBJ2-5, with 11 bases matching TRBD2. Losses at the gene ends were 5 bases for V and 5 bases for J; bases not matched to a gene: 7. Germline assignment: CDR1 MNHEY and CDR2 SMNVEV (reference sequence). This CDR3 comprises 15 residues. CDR3 DNA: TGTGCCAGCAGTACCCATGCTAGCGGGAGGGAGACCCAGTACTTC. This sequence encodes CASSTHASGRETQYF.

This clone came up once. The CDR3 DNA reads as TGTGCCAGCAGTCGGCGGAGCTCCTACGAGCAGTACTTC. Translation gives CASSRRSSYEQYF. The V call is TRBV28, the J call TRBJ2-7; D call uncertain. Per the germline V gene, CDR1 is MDHEN and CDR2 is SYDVKM. The CDR3 totals 13 residues. The V end was cut by 5 bases, the J end by 0 bases, with 8 bases between. Full variable domain (missing parts from reference TRBV28 and TRBJ2-7): DVKVTQSSRYLVKRTGEKVFLECVQDMDHENMFWYRQDPGLGLRLIYFSYDVKMKEKGDIPEGYSVSREKKERFSLILESASTNQTSMYLCASSRRSSYEQYFGPGTRLTVT.

This clone was observed a few times. This rearrangement joins TRBV5-8 to TRBJ1-2; D ambiguous. Germline lookup yields CDR1 SGHTS and CDR2 YDEGEE. V lost 3 bases and J lost 4, with 10 bases in between. The CDR3 contains 13 residues. The CDR3 sequence: CASSSDGPYGYTF. As DNA, the CDR3 is TGTGCCAGCAGCTCGGACGGGCCCTATGGCTACACCTTC. Full variable domain (missing parts from reference TRBV5-8 and TRBJ1-2): EAGVTQSPTHLIKTRGQQATLRCSPISGHTSVYWYQQALGLGLQFLLWYDEGEERNRGNFPPRFSGRQFPNYSSELNVNALELEDSALYLCASSSDGPYGYTFGSGTRLTVV.

Concerning this clone itself: The junction shows a germline mismatch at one end, possibly a read error. The chain joins TRBV5-4 to TRBJ2-5; D is undetermined. The CDR3 is made up of 13 amino acids. Germline CDR1 SGHNT, CDR2 YYREEE (reference sequence). CDR3 nucleotides: TGTGCCAGCAGCTTGGTGGCGCAAGAGGCCCAGTACTTC. Protein: CASSLVAQEAQYF.

The chain joins TRBV7-3 to TRBJ1-1; possibly TRBD1 for D (5 bases). The CDR3 is made up of 14 amino acids. V dropped 5 bases and J dropped 4 bases, with 14 bases sitting between them. Germline V gene lookup returns CDR1 SGHTA and CDR2 FQGTGA. This chain's CDR3 is CASSQDGAVTEAFF. In DNA, the CDR3 is TGTGCCAGCAGCCAGGACGGGGCTGTCACTGAAGCTTTCTTT. Full variable domain (remainder filled in from reference TRBV7-3 and TRBJ1-1): GAGVSQTPSNKVTEKGKYVELRCDPISGHTALYWYRQSLGQGPEFLIYFQGTGAADDSGLPNDRFFAVRPEGSVSTLKIQRTERGDSAVYLCASSQDGAVTEAFFGQGTRLTVV.

The chain combines TRBV19 with TRBJ1-2; D possibly corresponds to TRBD1 (5 bases). Germline V gene sequence: CDR1 LNHDA, CDR2 SQIVND (reference sequence). Trimming removed 4 bases at V and 4 bases at J, with 16 bases between. The CDR3 is 15 amino acids. The CDR3 loop reads CASSKGPSGGYGYTF. The CDR3, as DNA: TGTGCCAGTAGTAAGGGACCCAGCGGTGGCTATGGCTACACCTTC.

V and J are TRBV10-3 and TRBJ1-5; D is uncertain. This CDR3 contains 15 residues. With 0 bases removed from V and 0 bases from J, the gap between germline ends came to 6 bases. Germline V CDR1 and CDR2: ENHRY, SYGVKD. In nucleotides, the CDR3 is TGTGCCATCAGTGAGTCGGGAGGTAGCAATCAGCCCCAGCATTTT. Protein sequence: CAISESGGSNQPQHF.

The V call is TRBV7-9, the J call TRBJ1-2, with D possibly being TRBD1 (5 bases). CDR1 is SEHNR and CDR2 is FQNEAQ in the germline V gene (reference sequence). This CDR3 is built from 14 residues. The V end lost 1 base, the J end lost 0 bases, and 6 bases lay between the germline ends. CDR3 amino acids: CASSLGGANYGYTF. The CDR3 region has the DNA TGTGCCAGCAGCTTAGGGGGGGCTAACTATGGCTACACCTTC.

The gene calls are TRBV4-2 and TRBJ2-5; D possibly corresponds to TRBD1 (5 bases). CDR1 and CDR2 from the germline V gene are LGHNA and YNFKEQ. Trimming cost V 0 bases and J 3 bases, with 8 bases left between them. The CDR3 spans 14 residues. CDR3 amino acids: CASSQDGQEETQYF. The CDR3 nucleotides read TGTGCCAGCAGCCAAGATGGACAAGAAGAGACCCAGTACTTC.

V and J are TRBV27 and TRBJ2-1; 7 bases are a match to TRBD2. The CDR3 has 16 residues. J was trimmed by 6 bases and V by 7 bases; bases with no gene match: 15. In germline, CDR1 is MNHEY, CDR2 SMNVEV (reference sequence). The DNA of the CDR3 is TGTGCCAGCACCTCCTGGGGGGGAGGGGCGGGCAATGAGCAGTTCTTC. Residues: CASTSWGGGAGNEQFF.

V is TRBV6-1 and J is TRBJ2-7; 8 positions match TRBD1. With 11 bases clipped from V and 3 bases from J, the junction kept 9 bases outside the gene matches. The CDR3 consists of 13 residues. CDR1 and CDR2 from the germline V gene are MNHNS and SASEGT. CDR3 region: CAGTSGGGYEQYF. The CDR3 DNA is TGTGCCGGGACTTCAGGGGGCGGCTACGAGCAGTACTTC.

The gene calls are TRBV2 and TRBJ2-6; 7 nucleotides line up with TRBD1. This CDR3 region has 16 residues. J gave up 1 base and V 6 bases, and 6 bases lay outside the gene matches. Germline V gene lookup returns CDR1 SNHLY and CDR2 FYNNEI. The CDR3 is CASSSRGSSGANVLTF. For the CDR3, the DNA is TGTGCCAGCAGCAGCAGGGGGTCTTCTGGGGCCAACGTCCTGACTTTC.

This chain connects TRBV18 to TRBJ2-7, with 12 bases matching TRBD1. The germline V gene encodes CDR1 KGHSH and CDR2 LQKENI. With V trimmed by 6 bases and J by 2 bases, 2 bases remained unmatched. There are 14 residues in the CDR3. The CDR3 sequence is CASSRDRGPYEQYF. The CDR3 bases are TGTGCCAGCTCCCGGGACAGGGGGCCCTACGAGCAGTACTTC.

The chain links TRBV30 to TRBJ2-3; either TRBD1 or TRBD2 may fit D (5 bases each). Germline assignment: CDR1 GTSNPN and CDR2 SVGIG (reference sequence). Trimming took 4 bases from V and 0 from J, leaving 14 bases between them. There are 15 residues in the CDR3. This chain's CDR3 is CAWTRDRTSTDTQYF. In DNA form, the CDR3 reads TGTGCCTGGACCCGGGACCGAACTAGCACAGATACGCAGTATTTT.

The chain is built from TRBV4-2 and TRBJ1-5; 9 bases line up with TRBD1. Trimming removed 3 bases from V and 5 bases from J; junction bases left unmatched: 8. Germline V gives CDR1 LGHNA, CDR2 YNFKEQ. This CDR3 spans 16 amino acids. The DNA of the CDR3 is TGTGCCAGCAGCCAGGCCGGGACAGGGAACCATCAGCCCCAGCATTTT. This gives the protein CASSQAGTGNHQPQHF.

Remarks on this clone: At one end the junction does not follow the germline gene, possibly because of a read error. This chain connects TRBV6-5 to TRBJ2-1, with D uncertain. In germline, CDR1 is MNHEY, CDR2 SVGAGI. CDR3 length equals 12 residues. The CDR3 sequence: CASRGSFNEQFF. The CDR3 DNA sequence: TGTGCCAGCAGGGGCTCCTTCAATGAGCAGTTCTTC.

This clone was found a few times. The rearrangement joins TRBV7-2 to TRBJ2-1; unclear D gene. Trimming stripped 5 bases from V and 5 bases from J, with 10 bases between. This CDR3 region has 13 residues. Per the germline V gene, CDR1 is SGHTA and CDR2 is FQGNSA. The CDR3 DNA follows: TGTGCCAGCAGCCCCGACCTTAACAATGAGCAGTTCTTC. As protein: CASSPDLNNEQFF.

The chain couples TRBV27 to TRBJ2-7; 8 bases match TRBD2. V lost 8 bases, J lost 7 bases, and 13 bases stayed unmatched. Germline loops: CDR1 MNHEY, CDR2 SMNVEV (reference sequence). The CDR3 sequence is 14 residues long. In nucleotides, the CDR3 is TGTGCCAGCCGGGGGTCAGCGGGAGCGGGAGAGCAGTACTTC. Residues: CASRGSAGAGEQYF.